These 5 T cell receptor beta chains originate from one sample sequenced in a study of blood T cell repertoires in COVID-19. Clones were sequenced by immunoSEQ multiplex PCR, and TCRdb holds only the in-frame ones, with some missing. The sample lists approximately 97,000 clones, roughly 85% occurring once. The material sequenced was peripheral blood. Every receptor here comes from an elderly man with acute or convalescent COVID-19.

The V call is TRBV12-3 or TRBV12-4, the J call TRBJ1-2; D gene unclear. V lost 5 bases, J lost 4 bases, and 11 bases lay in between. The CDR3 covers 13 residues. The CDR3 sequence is CASSLQDGYGYTF. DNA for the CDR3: TGTGCCAGCAGTCTCCAGGATGGCTATGGCTACACCTTC.

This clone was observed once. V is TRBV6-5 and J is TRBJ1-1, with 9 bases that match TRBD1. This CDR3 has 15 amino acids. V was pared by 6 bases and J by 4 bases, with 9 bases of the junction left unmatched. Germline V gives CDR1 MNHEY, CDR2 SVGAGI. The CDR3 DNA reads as TGTGCCAGCAGAAAACAGGGGGCGCGAACCACTGAAGCTTTCTTT. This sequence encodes CASRKQGARTTEAFF.

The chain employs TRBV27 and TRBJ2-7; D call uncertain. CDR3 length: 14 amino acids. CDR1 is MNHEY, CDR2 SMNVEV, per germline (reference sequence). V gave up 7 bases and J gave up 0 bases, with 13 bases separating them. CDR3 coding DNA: TGTGCCAGCAAGACCGGGTTGAGCTCCTACGAGCAGTACTTC. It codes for CASKTGLSSYEQYF.

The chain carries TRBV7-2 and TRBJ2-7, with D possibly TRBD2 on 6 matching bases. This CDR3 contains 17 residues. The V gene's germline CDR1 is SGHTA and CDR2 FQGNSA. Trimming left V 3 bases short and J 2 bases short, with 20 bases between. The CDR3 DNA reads TGTGCCAGCAGCTTCCCCCAAGGAGCGGACTATACCTACGAGCAGTACTTC. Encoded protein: CASSFPQGADYTYEQYF.

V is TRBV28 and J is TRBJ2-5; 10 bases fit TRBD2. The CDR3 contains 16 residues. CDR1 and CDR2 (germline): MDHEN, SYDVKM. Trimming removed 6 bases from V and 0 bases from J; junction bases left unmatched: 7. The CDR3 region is CASRSASGRDQETQYF. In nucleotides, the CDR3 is TGTGCCAGCAGATCGGCTAGCGGGAGAGACCAAGAGACCCAGTACTTC.